The present T cell receptor (beta chain) was sequenced within a study of T-cell memory formation after mild COVID-19. TCRdb itself ran the 5' RACE reads through MiXCR, one entry per CDR3 protein. The table has approximately 580,000 distinct CDR3 sequences, about 20% seen once; the top ten hold approximately 12%. Comments on this clonotype: No antigen is known for it.

Overall study findings and caveats: Mainly CM and EM harbored the contracting CD4+ clones; mainly EMRA harbored the CD8+ ones. Clones shrinking from day 15 to 85 showed even CD4/CD8 mixes; later expanders tilted CD4+.

Germline CDR1 reads SNHLY; CDR2 reads FYNNEI. Trimming cost V 6 bases and J 4 bases; bases outside gene matches: 6. The CDR3 loop spans 14 amino acids. The chain recombines TRBV2 with TRBJ2-7; 10 positions agree with TRBD2. The receptor was derived from an adult woman who had mild COVID-19 (a few samples of this study predate the infection). Cell type and time point are not known. The sequenced sample consisted of PBMCs or a T cell subset sorted from them (not recorded which). The CDR3 is CASRPSGRGYEQYF. The CDR3 DNA sequence: TGTGCCAGCAGGCCCAGCGGGAGGGGATACGAGCAGTACTTC.